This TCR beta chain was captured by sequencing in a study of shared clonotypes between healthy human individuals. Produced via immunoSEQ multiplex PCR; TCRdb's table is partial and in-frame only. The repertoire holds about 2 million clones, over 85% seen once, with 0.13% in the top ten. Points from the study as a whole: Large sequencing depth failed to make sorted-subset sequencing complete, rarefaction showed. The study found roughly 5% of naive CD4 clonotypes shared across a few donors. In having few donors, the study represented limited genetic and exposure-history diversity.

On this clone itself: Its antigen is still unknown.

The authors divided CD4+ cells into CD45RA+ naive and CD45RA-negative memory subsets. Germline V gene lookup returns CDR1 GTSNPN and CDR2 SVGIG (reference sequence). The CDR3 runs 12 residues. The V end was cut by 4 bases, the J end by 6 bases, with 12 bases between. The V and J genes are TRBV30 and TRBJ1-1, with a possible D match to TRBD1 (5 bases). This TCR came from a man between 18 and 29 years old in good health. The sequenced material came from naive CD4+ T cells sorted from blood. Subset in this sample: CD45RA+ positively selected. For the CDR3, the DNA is TGTGCCTGGACAGGGTCGCGGGCTGAAGCTTTCTTT. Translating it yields CAWTGSRAEAFF.